This TCR beta chain came from a study of cytomegalovirus exposure and HLA in healthy donors. The study's findings and limits: A link between a missense DCLRE1C variant and TCR beta V- and J-gene trimming emerged from a later analysis.

The study ran its PCR with 60 Vbeta and 13 Jbeta primers. Some clones are missing from TCRdb's copy, which holds only in-frame ones; the method was immunoSEQ multiplex PCR. The sample has about 200,000 clones, around 84% seen once. Trimming left V 3 bases short and J 0 bases short, with 10 bases between. There are 15 residues in the CDR3. CDR1 SGHKS and CDR2 YYEKEE come from the germline V gene (reference sequence). Regarding this clone: Antigen: not known.

The clonotype comes from a woman aged 18-35 years in good health and CMV-seronegative. Sequences were obtained from PBMCs. This rearrangement joins TRBV5-5 to TRBJ1-5; TRBD1 is a possible D gene (5 bases). CDR3 in amino acids: CASSWGDGSNQPQHF. As DNA, the CDR3 is TGTGCCAGCAGCTGGGGGGACGGTAGCAATCAGCCCCAGCATTTT.